This paragraph reports one T cell receptor (beta chain). Via MiXCR, TCRdb re-called the 5' RACE reads, giving one row per CDR3 protein. The repertoire holds about 790,000 distinct CDR3 sequences, with over 15% as singletons. The sample originates from a study of identical twins. Germline CDR1 WNHNN, CDR2 SYGVQD (reference sequence). V shed 3 bases and J shed 2 bases, with 17 bases lying between them. The CDR3 runs 17 residues. The same specimen was also included in a second study, on T cells expressing NK-cell markers. As that study records: What restricted sorting to alpha-beta TCR T cells in several experiments was an anti-gamma-delta TCR antibody.

The V gene is TRBV10-1, the J gene TRBJ2-4; the D gene is possibly TRBD2 (5 bases). The sequencing input was PBMCs. The TCR sequence derives from a woman aged 18 to 35 in good health. The CDR3, as DNA: TGCGCCAGCAGTGATGTCAAGGGCCTAGCTTCCAAAAACATTCAGTACTTC. Translated, it gives CASSDVKGLASKNIQYF.